A selection of T cell receptor beta chains follows, all from one sample in a study of T-cell reconstitution after alpha-beta-depleted transplantation in children. TCRdb reprocessed the PCR reads via MiXCR and lists one record per CDR3 protein. The table lists approximately 82,000 distinct CDR3 sequences, roughly 16% of them singletons. The sample was PBMCs, mostly from graft donor cells, taken 180 days after TCRalphabeta/CD19-depleted stem cell transplant. These receptor sequences come from a male patient between 2 and 10 years old who had a stem cell transplant for acute lymphoblastic leukemia, so the T cells may come from the graft donor. The CDR3 runs from the conserved cysteine through the conserved F or W. D genes are given only for firm matches. Some rows have no size entry. The others give once, few or many, or a class for an expanded clone.

D gene	clone size	V gene	J gene	CDR3 protein	CDR3 DNA
-	few	TRBV5-1	TRBJ2-2	CASSPGPSFGGELFF	TGCGCCAGCAGCCCGGGGCCCTCCTTTGGCGGGGAGCTGTTTTTT
-	-	TRBV3-1	TRBJ2-1	CASSLPELGTDEQFF	TGTGCCAGCAGCCTCCCGGAACTAGGCACTGATGAGCAGTTCTTC
-	-	TRBV19	TRBJ1-2	CASKTPGPNYGYTF	TGTGCCAGTAAGACGCCGGGCCCTAACTATGGCTACACCTTC
TRBD2	-	TRBV7-8	TRBJ2-3	CASSFRLAGLRDTQYF	TGTGCCAGCAGCTTCCGACTAGCGGGGTTGAGAGATACGCAGTATTTT
TRBD1	few	TRBV25-1	TRBJ2-7	CASQGQSPYEQYF	TGTGCCAGCCAGGGACAGAGTCCGTACGAGCAGTACTTC
-	few	TRBV5-1	TRBJ2-1	CASSPDQGLSSYNEQFF	TGCGCCAGCAGCCCGGACCAGGGACTGAGCTCCTACAATGAGCAGTTCTTC
TRBD2	many	TRBV25-1	TRBJ2-1	CASTSSGGVNEQFF	TGTGCCAGCACCTCTAGCGGGGGTGTGAATGAGCAGTTCTTC
TRBD1	few	TRBV6-2/TRBV6-3	TRBJ1-1	CASSLRGGTWNTEAFF	TGTGCCAGCAGTCTGAGAGGGGGCACTTGGAACACTGAAGCTTTCTTT
-	-	TRBV16	TRBJ2-7	CASSLSPGGLYEQYF	TGTGCCAGCAGCCTAAGTCCCGGGGGGCTCTACGAGCAGTACTTC
-	-	TRBV21-1	TRBJ1-5	CARSYSSGRGGQPQHF	TGTGCGCGCTCCTACAGCAGTGGGCGTGGAGGTCAGCCCCAGCATTTT
-	-	TRBV15	TRBJ2-6	CATSRDYLWTDLSGANVLTF	TGTGCCACCAGCAGAGATTACCTATGGACAGACCTCTCTGGGGCCAACGTCCTGACTTTC
-	few	TRBV27	TRBJ2-7	CASSFAPFRQSEWEQYF	TGTGCCAGCAGTTTTGCCCCATTTCGACAGTCCGAATGGGAGCAGTACTTC
-	few	TRBV7-9	TRBJ2-5	CASRSGAETQYF	TGTGCCAGCAGGTCGGGGGCCGAGACCCAGTACTTC
-	-	TRBV20-1	TRBJ1-1	CSPSKPVGANTEAFF	TGCAGTCCAAGCAAGCCGGTGGGGGCAAACACTGAAGCTTTCTTT
TRBD1	-	TRBV9	TRBJ1-2	CASSVVGAGGGYTF	TGTGCCAGCAGCGTAGTAGGGGCAGGGGGTGGCTACACCTTC
TRBD2	few	TRBV28	TRBJ2-7	CASSLSGLAASYEQYF	TGTGCCAGCAGTTTATCTGGACTAGCGGCTTCCTACGAGCAGTACTTC
-	few	TRBV6-5	TRBJ1-2	CASSYSGAYGYTF	TGTGCCAGCAGTTACTCGGGGGCCTATGGCTACACCTTC
-	few	TRBV3-1	TRBJ2-1	CASSQRLGGPNLNEQFF	TGTGCCAGCAGCCAAAGGCTAGGGGGACCTAATTTGAATGAGCAGTTCTTC
-	-	TRBV6-1	TRBJ2-3	CASSASWAPPDTQYF	TGTGCCAGCAGCGCCTCTTGGGCCCCCCCAGATACGCAGTATTTT
-	-	TRBV7-9	TRBJ2-2	CASSLNKFESGELFF	TGTGCCAGCAGCTTAAACAAGTTCGAATCCGGGGAGCTGTTTTTT
TRBD1	few	TRBV20-1	TRBJ2-7	CSADRGGYSYEQYF	TGCAGTGCGGACAGGGGTGGGTACTCCTACGAGCAGTACTTC
-	few	TRBV20-1	TRBJ1-1	CSPNTEAFF	TGCAGTCCGAACACTGAAGCTTTCTTT
TRBD1	many	TRBV6-2/TRBV6-3	TRBJ1-1	CASSSPQGELTEAFF	TGTGCCAGCAGTTCCCCTCAGGGGGAGCTCACTGAAGCTTTCTTT
-	many	TRBV29-1	TRBJ2-3	CSVGWDPARTDTQYF	TGCAGCGTTGGTTGGGACCCCGCACGCACAGATACGCAGTATTTT
-	few	TRBV2	TRBJ2-7	CASHQGPRGYEQYF	TGTGCCAGCCACCAGGGGCCGAGGGGCTACGAGCAGTACTTC
TRBD2	few	TRBV20-1	TRBJ2-5	CSAGRTRTDETQYF	TGCAGTGCTGGCCGGACTAGGACCGATGAGACCCAGTACTTC
-	few	TRBV20-1	TRBJ2-1	CSASTLVAPFYEQFF	TGCAGTGCTAGTACATTGGTAGCGCCTTTCTATGAGCAGTTCTTC
TRBD1	-	TRBV27	TRBJ2-2	CASSLKGQIKNTGELFF	TGTGCCAGCAGTTTAAAGGGACAGATCAAGAACACCGGGGAGCTGTTTTTT
-	-	TRBV11-2	TRBJ1-1	CASSSGVDTEAFF	TGTGCCAGCAGCTCTGGAGTCGACACTGAAGCTTTCTTT
-	few	TRBV6-2/TRBV6-3	TRBJ2-7	CASSSPRGLPIYEQYF	TGTGCCAGCAGTTCCCCGCGGGGACTTCCCATCTACGAGCAGTACTTC
TRBD1	-	TRBV29-1	TRBJ2-7	CSVEGDRGRDPFEQYF	TGCAGCGTTGAAGGAGACAGGGGGAGGGATCCCTTCGAGCAGTACTTC
-	few	TRBV7-2	TRBJ2-5	CASSLVGGEGETQYF	TGTGCCAGCAGCTTAGTCGGGGGAGAAGGGGAGACCCAGTACTTC
-	-	TRBV29-1	TRBJ1-2	CSVDMFGGGQGYTF	TGCAGCGTTGATATGTTCGGGGGCGGTCAGGGCTACACCTTC
-	-	TRBV18	TRBJ2-7	CASSLPAPDYEQYF	TGTGCCAGCTCCCTCCCTGCGCCTGACTACGAGCAGTACTTC
-	-	TRBV4-3	TRBJ1-5	CASSQEPGGLGQPQHF	TGCGCCAGCAGCCAAGAGCCGGGGGGGCTGGGTCAGCCCCAGCATTTT
TRBD1	few	TRBV7-6	TRBJ2-1	CASSTRTGGYNEQFF	TGTGCCAGCAGCACCCGGACAGGGGGATACAATGAGCAGTTCTTC
-	-	TRBV10-3	TRBJ2-7	CAIIAVPYEQYF	TGTGCCATCATTGCAGTACCTTACGAGCAGTACTTC
TRBD1	-	TRBV20-1	TRBJ1-5	CSAAPGQGHQPQHF	TGCAGTGCTGCACCTGGACAGGGACATCAGCCCCAGCATTTT
-	few	TRBV5-1	TRBJ1-4	CASSAGQLNEKLFF	TGCGCCAGCAGCGCTGGACAGTTGAATGAAAAACTGTTTTTT
-	once	TRBV5-1	TRBJ2-2	CASSNRAPNTGELFF	TGCGCCAGCAGTAACAGGGCCCCGAACACCGGGGAGCTGTTTTTT
-	-	TRBV28	TRBJ1-6	CASSLDNRLEDSPLHF	TGTGCCAGCAGTTTAGACAACAGGTTAGAAGACTCACCCCTCCACTTT
-	few	TRBV28	TRBJ2-1	CASGSTREQFF	TGTGCCAGCGGGTCCACGCGAGAGCAGTTCTTC
TRBD2	many	TRBV5-1	TRBJ2-1	CASSLVAGGNGEQFF	TGCGCCAGCAGCTTGGTAGCGGGGGGAAACGGTGAGCAGTTCTTC
-	few	TRBV12-3/TRBV12-4	TRBJ2-1	CASSFRTGTYNEQFF	TGTGCCAGCAGTTTCCGGACTGGAACCTACAATGAGCAGTTCTTC
-	-	TRBV18	TRBJ1-6	CASSPAGGGGFDNSPLHF	TGTGCCAGCTCACCAGCCGGCGGTGGCGGATTCGATAATTCACCCCTCCACTTT
TRBD2	-	TRBV7-2	TRBJ2-3	CAGSLVAGGPTDTQYF	TGTGCCGGCAGCTTAGTCGCGGGGGGGCCTACAGATACGCAGTATTTT
-	few	TRBV4-3	TRBJ1-2	CASSQDSQGRGYGYTF	TGCGCCAGCAGCCAAGATAGCCAGGGTCGGGGCTATGGCTACACCTTC
TRBD2	-	TRBV11-1	TRBJ2-1	CASSPPGLAGGRSSYNEQFF	TGTGCCAGCAGCCCTCCGGGACTAGCGGGGGGAAGGAGCTCCTACAATGAGCAGTTCTTC
-	-	TRBV15	TRBJ1-6	CATSRDAGKGSPLHF	TGTGCCACCAGCAGAGACGCAGGGAAGGGTTCACCCCTCCACTTT
-	few	TRBV20-1	TRBJ2-3	CSARKGMVGDTQYF	TGCAGTGCTAGGAAAGGAATGGTAGGAGATACGCAGTATTTT
-	few	TRBV5-1	TRBJ1-2	CASSLEQNYGYTF	TGCGCCAGCAGCTTGGAACAGAACTATGGCTACACCTTC